The 25 T cell receptor beta chains below all came from one sample that was sequenced in a study of T cell responses to AZD1222 COVID-19 vaccine. Method: immunoSEQ multiplex PCR; TCRdb's copy keeps in-frame clones and lacks some. Of more than 85,000 clones listed, approximately 89% are singletons. The specimen comprised peripheral blood, sampled on day 0 of AZD1222 vaccination. These receptors were obtained from an adult in good health.

The chain combines TRBV5-4 with TRBJ2-1; 12 bases line up with TRBD1. The ends lost 4 bases at V and 7 bases at J; junction bases unmatched: 9. CDR1 is SGHNT, CDR2 YYREEE, per germline (reference sequence). CDR3 length: 16 amino acids. DNA of the CDR3: TGTGCCAGCAGCATGCCCCGGGACAGGGGGCTTAATGAGCAGTTCTTC. It specifies CASSMPRDRGLNEQFF. Filled out from reference TRBV5-4 and TRBJ2-1, the complete variable domain reads ETGVTQSPTHLIKTRGQQVTLRCSSQSGHNTVSWYQQALGQGPQFIFQYYREEENGRGNFPPRFSGLQFPNYSSELNVNALELDDSALYLCASSMPRDRGLNEQFFGPGTRLTVL.

This chain connects TRBV5-1 to TRBJ1-2, with unresolved D. The CDR3 totals 14 residues. The germline V gene encodes CDR1 SGHRS and CDR2 YFSETQ. V was clipped by 4 bases and J by 3 bases, with 13 bases between them. CDR3 DNA: TGCGCCAGCAGCCCGACTCCGGCCGACTATGGCTACACCTTC. This encodes CASSPTPADYGYTF. The full variable domain, rest sourced from reference TRBV5-1 and TRBJ1-2, is KAGVTQTPRYLIKTRGQQVTLSCSPISGHRSVSWYQQTPGQGLQFLFEYFSETQRNKGNFPGRFSGRQFSNSRSEMNVSTLELGDSALYLCASSPTPADYGYTFGSGTRLTVV.

This chain joins TRBV11-2 and TRBJ2-5; TRBD2 is a possible D gene (6 bases). CDR1 is SGHAT, CDR2 FQNNGV, per germline. V was cut by 0 bases and J by 5 bases, with 10 bases left in between. CDR3 size: 14 residues. The CDR3 DNA follows: TGTGCCAGCAGCTTAGATCTAGCGATGGAGACCCAGTACTTC. It yields the protein CASSLDLAMETQYF.

The rearrangement joins TRBV11-2 to TRBJ1-6; 10 bases map to TRBD1. The germline CDR1 and CDR2 sequences are SGHAT and FQNNGV. V gave up 5 bases and J gave up 1 base; unmatched junction bases: 8. CDR3 size: 18 residues. The chain's CDR3 is CASSPGTGVWSYNSPLHF. DNA of the CDR3: TGTGCCAGCAGCCCCGGGACAGGGGTTTGGTCCTATAATTCACCCCTCCACTTT.

The chain uses TRBV4-2 and TRBJ2-1, with TRBD1 identical over 11 bases. The J segment lost 5 bases and the V segment lost 2 bases, leaving 2 bases of the junction unmatched. This CDR3 is 15 amino acids long. Germline values: CDR1 LGHNA, CDR2 YNFKEQ. The CDR3 region has the DNA TGTGCCAGCAGCCAACCGGACAGGGGGCACAATGAGCAGTTCTTC. This sequence encodes CASSQPDRGHNEQFF.

Only one count was recorded for this clone. V and J are TRBV3-1 (or the pseudogene TRBV3-2) and TRBJ1-3, with D hard to call. This CDR3 has 16 residues. Trimming pared 4 bases from V and 0 bases from J, leaving 13 bases between. CDR1 is LGHDT and CDR2 is YNNKEL in the germline V gene (reference sequence). CDR3 loop: CASSPRLPSSGNTIYF. The CDR3 DNA sequence: TGTGCCAGCAGCCCACGTCTGCCGAGCTCTGGAAACACCATATATTTT.

The chain links TRBV9 to TRBJ2-5; perhaps D is TRBD1 or TRBD2 (6 bases each). Germline V CDR1 and CDR2: SGDLS, YYNGEE. The CDR3 covers 13 residues. Trimming left V 3 bases short and J 5 bases short, with 11 bases between. The CDR3 region is CASSAGAGETQYF. Written as DNA, the CDR3 is TGTGCCAGCAGCGCGGGGGCTGGGGAGACCCAGTACTTC.

This chain uses TRBV28 with TRBJ1-5, with D uncertain. V shed 3 bases and J shed 5 bases, with 2 bases lying between them. CDR1 and CDR2 (germline): MDHEN, SYDVKM. This CDR3 has 11 residues. This CDR3 reads CASSLDQPQHF. The CDR3 DNA sequence: TGTGCCAGCAGTTTGGATCAGCCCCAGCATTTT.

The genes are TRBV28 and TRBJ1-2; no clear D. Trimming removed 2 bases from V and 0 bases from J, with 13 bases in between. The CDR3 has 16 residues. Germline CDR1 MDHEN, CDR2 SYDVKM. CDR3 residues: CASSLLSRLPNYGYTF. The DNA for the CDR3 is TGTGCCAGCAGTTTACTTTCTCGACTGCCTAACTATGGCTACACCTTC.

The V call is TRBV4-2, the J call TRBJ1-2, with a weak D call TRBD1 (5 bases). The V gene's germline CDR1 is LGHNA and CDR2 YNFKEQ. The ends were cut back, 4 bases at V and 2 bases at J, with 14 bases in the middle. This CDR3 spans 15 amino acids. The CDR3 DNA reads as TGTGCCAGCAGCCCTTCCCGGGACGGGAACTATGGCTACACCTTC. Its translation is CASSPSRDGNYGYTF.

As regards this clone: One junction end does not reproduce the germline sequence, and a read error may be involved. The V call is TRBV28, the J call TRBJ2-3; a possible D gene is TRBD1 (6 bases). Germline CDR1 is MDHEN and CDR2 is SYDVKM. This CDR3 contains 15 residues. DNA for the CDR3: TGTGTCAGCAGTACCCAGACAGGTCCCGAAGATACGCAGTATTTT. It encodes CVSSTQTGPEDTQYF.

This chain uses TRBV6-1 with TRBJ2-1; D may be TRBD2 (5 bases). The ends were cut back, 3 bases at V and 1 base at J, with 10 bases in the middle. Germline assignment: CDR1 MNHNS and CDR2 SASEGT. The CDR3 extends over 15 amino acids. The CDR3 is CASSDFTRSYNEQFF. CDR3 DNA sequence: TGTGCCAGCAGTGATTTCACTAGGTCCTACAATGAGCAGTTCTTC.

This clone was seen only a few times. CDR3 residues: CASKLGGNTEAFF. CDR3 in DNA: TGTGCCAGTAAACTGGGCGGGAACACTGAAGCTTTCTTT. The chain has TRBV19 and TRBJ1-1; D unresolved. The CDR3 is 13 residues long. Per germline, CDR1 LNHDA and CDR2 SQIVND (reference sequence). V was cut by 7 bases and J by 1 base, with 10 bases left in between.

The rearrangement joins TRBV18 to TRBJ2-2; 9 bases agree with TRBD2. The CDR3 consists of 16 residues. Germline V gene sequence: CDR1 KGHSH, CDR2 LQKENI. With 3 bases clipped from V and 8 bases from J, the junction kept 10 bases outside the gene matches. In DNA form, the CDR3 reads TGTGCCAGCTCACCTAGACTAGCGGAGACGTCGGGGGAGCTGTTTTTT. Translated: CASSPRLAETSGELFF.

The V gene is TRBV2, the J gene TRBJ1-2; D is unresolved. V was clipped by 1 base and J by 4 bases, with 10 bases between them. The CDR3 loop spans 14 amino acids. CDR1 is SNHLY, CDR2 FYNNEI, per germline. CDR3 sequence (DNA): TGTGCCAGCAGTGAAGGTCGGTACCCCTATGGCTACACCTTC. Amino acid sequence: CASSEGRYPYGYTF.

V usage is TRBV6-6 and J usage is TRBJ1-2; D is possibly TRBD1 (5 bases). Germline V lookup: CDR1 MNHNY, CDR2 SVGAGI (reference sequence). V was pared by 7 bases and J by 4 bases, with 13 bases between. This CDR3 contains 13 residues. CDR3 coding DNA: TGTGCCAGCACCGGGGGATCCCTCTATGGCTACACCTTC. Residues: CASTGGSLYGYTF.

The V gene is TRBV28, the J gene TRBJ1-6; no firm D call. The germline V and J ends were trimmed by 7 bases and 7 bases, with 11 bases remaining between them. Germline V CDR1 and CDR2: MDHEN, SYDVKM. The CDR3 is made up of 13 amino acids. The CDR3 reads CASKGHENSPLHF. As DNA, the CDR3 is TGTGCCAGCAAGGGCCATGAGAATTCACCCCTCCACTTT.

This sequence joins TRBV10-1 and TRBJ1-5; D remains unclear. Germline V gene data show CDR1 as WNHNN and CDR2 as SYGVQD (reference sequence). This CDR3 has 19 amino acids. The V and J ends lost 6 bases and 0 bases respectively, with 24 bases between them. The CDR3 DNA reads TGCGCCAGCAGGTTGTCCCGGGCTGGAGGTGGGTATAGCAATCAGCCCCAGCATTTT. Protein sequence: CASRLSRAGGGYSNQPQHF.

This clone has just one count. CDR3: CASSSAGGQEKLFF. CDR3 bases: TGCGCCAGCAGCTCCGCGGGCGGCCAGGAAAAACTGTTTTTT. This chain links TRBV5-1 with TRBJ1-4; no clear D. The germline V gene has CDR1 SGHRS and CDR2 YFSETQ. V lost 3 bases, J lost 8 bases, and 14 bases lay in between. CDR3 length equals 14 residues.

The rearrangement joins TRBV9 to TRBJ2-6, with TRBD1 matching over 8 bases. Looked up from germline, CDR1 is SGDLS and CDR2 is YYNGEE. The CDR3 extends over 17 amino acids. V dropped 5 bases and J dropped 0; count of bases not matched to a gene: 7. The DNA for the CDR3 is TGTGCCAGCAGTGCCGGGACAGGAACCTCTGGGGCCAACGTCCTGACTTTC. It encodes CASSAGTGTSGANVLTF. Combining the CDR3 with reference TRBV9 and TRBJ2-6 gives the whole variable domain DSGVTQTPKHLITATGQRVTLRCSPRSGDLSVYWYQQSLDQGLQFLIQYYNGEERAKGNILERFSAQQFPDLHSELNLSSLELGDSALYFCASSAGTGTSGANVLTFGAGSRLTVL.

V gene TRBV10-1 combines with J gene TRBJ2-2; D possibly corresponds to TRBD1 (5 bases). Trimming cost V 4 bases and J 6 bases, with 9 bases left between them. The CDR3 contains 13 residues. The germline gives CDR1 WNHNN, CDR2 SYGVQD (reference sequence). As DNA, the CDR3 is TGCGCCAGCAGTGCAGGGAAGGCCGGGGAGCTGTTTTTT. Encoded protein: CASSAGKAGELFF.

A single count supports this clone. V gene TRBV10-2 combines with J gene TRBJ1-5; D not certain. In germline, CDR1 is WSHSY, CDR2 SAAADI. This CDR3 is built from 13 residues. Deletions cut 9 bases from V and 4 bases from J, with 13 bases between. The CDR3 spells CASATGSNQPQHF. As DNA, the CDR3 is TGCGCCAGTGCTACCGGGTCGAATCAGCCCCAGCATTTT.

The chain has TRBV12-5 and TRBJ1-2, with D possibly TRBD1 on 5 matching bases. Germline CDR1 is LGHNT and CDR2 is FRNRAP. CDR3 length: 12 residues. Trimming pared 10 bases from V and 2 bases from J, leaving 11 bases between. CDR3 residues: CAKSGGNYGYTF. The CDR3 DNA reads TGTGCTAAGAGCGGGGGGAACTATGGCTACACCTTC.

The chain combines TRBV4-1 with TRBJ2-1; D gene unclear. The CDR3 covers 13 residues. Germline V gives CDR1 MGHRA, CDR2 YSYEKL. V lost 2 bases and J 3 bases, leaving 5 bases between the germline ends. The CDR3 spells CASSQPIYNEQFF. DNA of the CDR3: TGCGCCAGCAGCCAACCTATCTACAATGAGCAGTTCTTC.

The V gene is TRBV6-1, the J gene TRBJ1-4; D is unresolved. Trimming shortened V by 2 bases and J by 6 bases, and 10 bases separated the two germline ends. This CDR3 spans 14 amino acids. The V gene's germline CDR1 is MNHNS and CDR2 SASEGT. CDR3 sequence reads: CASSEIAAYEKLFF. The CDR3 DNA sequence: TGTGCCAGCAGTGAAATAGCAGCATATGAAAAACTGTTTTTT.